These 32 T cell receptor beta chains originate from one sample sequenced in a study of CD8+ T cells in alopecia areata. Extraction of RNA preceded its reverse transcription into cDNA, which served as the sequencing template. Some clones are missing from TCRdb's copy, which holds only in-frame ones; the method was immunoSEQ multiplex PCR. Here the sample spans 160,000 or so clones, 50% to 75% being singletons. Sample treatment: oral pan-JAK inhibitor, 5-10 mg twice daily. Source: CD4+ T cells sorted from blood, taken around week 55, from a patient treated with tofacitinib. The receptors stem from a human donor with alopecia areata.

This sequence joins TRBV5-1 and TRBJ2-5; no clear D. CDR1 and CDR2 (germline): SGHRS, YFSETQ. The CDR3 runs 13 residues. Trimming took 4 bases from V and 0 from J, leaving 7 bases between them. The CDR3 nucleotides are TGCGCCAGCAGCGCGGACCACCAAGAGACCCAGTACTTC. It specifies CASSADHQETQYF. Filled out from reference TRBV5-1 and TRBJ2-5, the complete variable domain reads KAGVTQTPRYLIKTRGQQVTLSCSPISGHRSVSWYQQTPGQGLQFLFEYFSETQRNKGNFPGRFSGRQFSNSRSEMNVSTLELGDSALYLCASSADHQETQYFGPGTRLLVL.

There are a few counts of this clone. As DNA, the CDR3 is TGCAGCGTTGAGCCGGGACTAACCCAAGGCTATGGCTACACCTTC. Its translation is CSVEPGLTQGYGYTF. The chain is built from TRBV29-1 and TRBJ1-2; weak D call: TRBD1 (5 bases). With 3 bases removed from V and 4 bases from J, the gap between germline ends came to 18 bases. CDR1 is SQVTM and CDR2 is ANQGSEA in the germline V gene. CDR3 length: 15 residues.

In its sample, this clone was seen a few times. CDR3 sequence: CASLDRGQETQYF. In DNA form, the CDR3 reads TGTGCCAGTTTGGACAGGGGACAAGAGACCCAGTACTTC. The chain uses TRBV25-1 and TRBJ2-5, with 9 bases aligning to TRBD1. Germline-derived CDR1 and CDR2 are MGHDK and SYGVNS. The ends lost 9 bases at V and 2 bases at J; junction bases unmatched: 4. The CDR3 runs 13 residues.

The CDR3 coding sequence is TGTGCCAGCAGTTACGAGGGAAAACCTCGATTTCGGCCCCAGCATTTT. This codes for CASSYEGKPRFRPQHF. V is TRBV6-6 and J is TRBJ1-5; no clear D. The CDR3 consists of 16 residues. Looked up from germline, CDR1 is MNHNY and CDR2 is SVGAGI (reference sequence). V lost 2 bases, J lost 9 bases, and 20 bases lay in between.

This sequence joins TRBV6-1 and TRBJ1-6; D remains ambiguous. This CDR3 is 14 amino acids long. The V end was cut by 8 bases, the J end by 0 bases, with 8 bases between. Germline loops: CDR1 MNHNS, CDR2 SASEGT. The CDR3 region has the DNA TGTGCCAGCCTACAGAACTCCTATAATTCACCCCTCCACTTT. Its protein is CASLQNSYNSPLHF.

This clone was seen only once. The V gene is TRBV7-9, the J gene TRBJ2-6; 9 bases align to TRBD1. This CDR3 spans 17 amino acids. The germline CDR1 and CDR2 sequences are SEHNR and FQNEAQ (reference sequence). J was trimmed by 1 base and V by 7 bases; bases with no gene match: 8. For the CDR3, the DNA is TGTGCCAGCACCTCCAGGGACAGGGCTTCTGGGGCCAACGTCCTGACTTTC. Its protein product is CASTSRDRASGANVLTF.

The chain links TRBV27 to TRBJ1-4; TRBD1 might be the D (5 bases). Trimming stripped 4 bases from V and 6 bases from J, with 12 bases between. From germline, CDR1 is MNHEY and CDR2 SMNVEV (reference sequence). CDR3 size: 14 residues. The CDR3 nucleotides read TGTGCCAGCAGTTGGAGGGGCGGGGATGAAAAACTGTTTTTT. Translating gives CASSWRGGDEKLFF.

The chain recombines TRBV4-1 with TRBJ1-6; D is perhaps TRBD1 (5 bases). Germline CDR1 and CDR2: MGHRA and YSYEKL. Trimming cost V 1 base and J 9 bases, with 19 bases left between them. This CDR3 comprises 17 residues. The CDR3 loop reads CASSQGQSGRSGSPLHF. For the CDR3, the DNA is TGCGCCAGCAGCCAAGGCCAGTCGGGGCGCTCAGGTTCACCCCTCCACTTT.

This chain uses TRBV13 with TRBJ2-7, with 7 bases identical to TRBD2. The CDR3 length is 16 residues. V was pared by 1 base and J by 1 base, with 7 bases of the junction left unmatched. Germline lookup yields CDR1 PRHDT and CDR2 FYEKMQ (reference sequence). CDR3 residues: CASSLALGRNSYEQYF. The CDR3 region has the DNA TGTGCCAGCAGCTTAGCCCTCGGGAGGAATTCCTACGAGCAGTACTTC.

The V and J genes are TRBV11-2 and TRBJ2-1; perhaps TRBD2 as D (5 bases). This CDR3 region has 13 residues. The V gene lost 1 base and the J gene lost 5 bases, with 6 bases spanning the gap. CDR1 and CDR2 (germline): SGHAT, FQNNGV. CDR3 sequence reads: CASSLVRDNEQFF. The CDR3 nucleotides are TGTGCCAGCAGCTTAGTGAGGGACAATGAGCAGTTCTTC.

A remark on this clone: Sequence at one end of the junction differs from germline and may be a read error. The chain links TRBV5-1 to TRBJ2-1; TRBD2 matches at 7 bases. The CDR3 is 14 residues long. The germline V gene has CDR1 SGHRS and CDR2 YFSETQ. Here the CDR3 DNA reads TGCGCCAGCGGCTTTGGGGGAGGGCACAATGAGCAGTTCTTC. Translated, it gives CASGFGGGHNEQFF.

The V call is TRBV5-1, the J call TRBJ2-7; 8 bases are a match to TRBD1. The CDR3 loop spans 16 amino acids. The V segment lost 3 bases and the J segment 2 bases; nucleotides outside the gene matches: 10. In germline, CDR1 is SGHRS, CDR2 YFSETQ. CDR3 sequence reads: CASSWGWDRLTYEQYF. CDR3 in DNA: TGCGCCAGCAGCTGGGGCTGGGACAGGCTAACCTACGAGCAGTACTTC.

V usage is TRBV4-2 and J usage is TRBJ1-3, with D uncertain. Germline-derived CDR1 and CDR2 are LGHNA and YNFKEQ. The CDR3 sequence is 14 residues long. V was shortened by 4 bases and J by 4 bases, with 11 bases between the two germline ends. CDR3 region: CASSPPRGGNTIYF. CDR3 nucleotides: TGTGCCAGCAGCCCCCCCCGGGGAGGAAACACCATATATTTT.

The chain has TRBV18 and TRBJ2-7; TRBD1 agrees at 8 bases. This CDR3 has 13 amino acids. Germline V gives CDR1 KGHSH, CDR2 LQKENI. The V and J ends lost 4 bases and 5 bases, in that order; junction bases with no gene match: 4. DNA of the CDR3: TGTGCCAGCTCACGACAGGGGAGTGACGAGCAGTACTTC. Protein: CASSRQGSDEQYF.

The table lists this clone with a few counts. V usage is TRBV6-5 and J usage is TRBJ1-5, with a tentative D call TRBD1 (5 bases). This CDR3 spans 15 amino acids. The V and J ends lost 6 bases and 3 bases respectively, with 15 bases between them. Per germline, CDR1 MNHEY and CDR2 SVGAGI. CDR3 protein: CASRRDPGHNQPQHF. CDR3 in DNA: TGTGCCAGCAGGAGGGACCCGGGGCACAATCAGCCCCAGCATTTT.

The chain combines TRBV5-1 with TRBJ1-4; D unresolved. CDR1 is SGHRS, CDR2 YFSETQ, per germline. This CDR3 is 14 amino acids long. The V gene lost 2 bases and the J gene lost 3 bases, with 8 bases spanning the gap. The CDR3 region is CASSFGSANEKLFF. The CDR3 nucleotides read TGCGCCAGCAGCTTCGGATCAGCTAATGAAAAACTGTTTTTT.

V usage is TRBV28 and J usage is TRBJ1-1; no reliable D call. This CDR3 is 14 amino acids long. The germline gives CDR1 MDHEN, CDR2 SYDVKM. Trimming removed 5 bases from V and 4 bases from J, with 14 bases in between. The CDR3 DNA reads as TGTGCCAGCAGTCTACGGACGGTGAGCACTGAAGCTTTCTTT. This translates into CASSLRTVSTEAFF. The full variable domain, its missing parts supplied by reference TRBV28 and TRBJ1-1, is DVKVTQSSRYLVKRTGEKVFLECVQDMDHENMFWYRQDPGLGLRLIYFSYDVKMKEKGDIPEGYSVSREKKERFSLILESASTNQTSMYLCASSLRTVSTEAFFGQGTRLTVV.

The sample holds one count of this clone. The chain carries TRBV7-2 and TRBJ2-1, with 13 bases lining up with TRBD2. The germline CDR1 and CDR2 sequences are SGHTA and FQGNSA. V was pared by 5 bases and J by 10 bases, with 8 bases of the junction left unmatched. This CDR3 spans 15 amino acids. The DNA of the CDR3 is TGTGCCAGCAGCCACCGACTAGCGGGGGGTCGAGAGCAGTTCTTC. Its protein is CASSHRLAGGREQFF.

This chain joins TRBV5-1 and TRBJ2-5; tentatively, D is TRBD2 (6 bases). Trimming shortened V by 4 bases and J by 4 bases, and 8 bases separated the two germline ends. CDR1 and CDR2 from the germline V gene are SGHRS and YFSETQ. There are 12 residues in the CDR3. The CDR3 region has the DNA TGCGCCAGCAGCCGGGACTTAGAGACCCAGTACTTC. Residues: CASSRDLETQYF.

This clone has a count of ten or more. The chain recombines TRBV27 with TRBJ2-6, with 11 bases aligning to TRBD2. CDR1 is MNHEY, CDR2 SMNVEV, per germline (reference sequence). V lost 6 bases and J lost 0; bases outside the gene matches: 1. This CDR3 region has 16 residues. Here the CDR3 DNA reads TGTGCCAGCAGGCTAGCGGGGGGCTCTGGGGCCAACGTCCTGACTTTC. Encoded protein: CASRLAGGSGANVLTF.

This clone was counted between two and nine times. V gene TRBV7-9 combines with J gene TRBJ1-2; 10 positions match TRBD1. Germline trimming cut 6 bases from V and 8 bases from J; bases unmatched to any gene: 6. Germline V gives CDR1 SEHNR, CDR2 FQNEAQ (reference sequence). This CDR3 has 13 amino acids. CDR3 nucleotide sequence: TGTGCCAGCAGACCGGACAGGGGGAAGGGCTACACCTTC. It yields the protein CASRPDRGKGYTF.

This clone was detected only a few times. This chain uses TRBV15 with TRBJ2-1, with TRBD1 matching 7 bases. The V gene's germline CDR1 is LNHNV and CDR2 YYDKDF (reference sequence). There are 11 residues in the CDR3. V shed 3 bases and J 12 bases; nucleotides not matched to a gene: 2. The CDR3 protein is CATSRGTVQFF. The CDR3 DNA follows: TGTGCCACCAGCAGGGGGACAGTGCAGTTCTTC. Looking up the rest from reference TRBV15 and TRBJ2-1 gives the full variable domain: DAMVIQNPRYQVTQFGKPVTLSCSQTLNHNVMYWYQQKSSQAPKLLFHYYDKDFNNEADTPDNFQSRRPNTSFCFLDIRSPGLGDTAMYLCATSRGTVQFFGPGTRLTVL.

This clone was counted only a few times. The chain couples TRBV5-6 to TRBJ2-5; D may be TRBD1 or TRBD2 (5 bases each). V lost 3 bases, J lost 7 bases, and 10 bases lay in between. The germline CDR1 and CDR2 sequences are SGHDT and YYEEEE. The CDR3 is made up of 12 amino acids. The CDR3: CASSWGRGTQYF. CDR3 sequence (DNA): TGTGCCAGCAGCTGGGGCCGGGGGACCCAGTACTTC.

This sequence joins TRBV6-1 and TRBJ2-5, with D unclear. V lost 1 base and J 3 bases, leaving 6 bases between the germline ends. This CDR3 contains 13 residues. Looked up from germline, CDR1 is MNHNS and CDR2 is SASEGT. This CDR3 is CASSEDRKETQYF. The CDR3 DNA sequence: TGTGCCAGCAGTGAAGACAGAAAAGAGACCCAGTACTTC.

V usage is TRBV18 and J usage is TRBJ2-3; 8 bases are shared with TRBD1. From germline, CDR1 is KGHSH and CDR2 LQKENI. The CDR3 covers 16 residues. Trimming removed 8 bases from V and 0 bases from J; junction bases left unmatched: 10. The CDR3 sequence is CASLRQGRASTDTQYF. As DNA, the CDR3 is TGTGCCAGCCTCCGACAGGGGCGAGCTAGCACAGATACGCAGTATTTT.

This clone was seen once. The chain links TRBV7-2 to TRBJ2-7; the D gene is possibly TRBD1 (5 bases). The V end lost 5 bases, the J end lost 4 bases, and 15 bases lay between the germline ends. CDR3 length: 14 amino acids. CDR1 SGHTA and CDR2 FQGNSA come from the germline V gene. CDR3 bases: TGTGCCAGCAGCCCCCAAGGGGCCTTATACGAGCAGTACTTC. Protein product: CASSPQGALYEQYF. Using reference TRBV7-2 and TRBJ2-7 for the parts outside the CDR3, the full variable domain is GAGVSQSPSNKVTEKGKDVELRCDPISGHTALYWYRQSLGQGLEFLIYFQGNSAPDKSGLPSDRFSAERTGGSVSTLTIQRTQQEDSAVYLCASSPQGALYEQYFGPGTRLTVT.

This clone appeared a few times. The chain recombines TRBV29-1 with TRBJ2-5; D tentatively reads TRBD1 or TRBD2 (5 bases each). V was clipped by 7 bases and J by 4 bases, with 16 bases between them. Germline CDR1 reads SQVTM; CDR2 reads ANQGSEA. The CDR3 length is 13 residues. DNA of the CDR3: TGCAGCGCCGCGGTTGGGGGTGGAGAGACCCAGTACTTC. Its protein product is CSAAVGGGETQYF.

The V call is TRBV15, the J call TRBJ2-3; no firm D call. Trimming pared 0 bases from V and 4 bases from J, leaving 5 bases between. This CDR3 contains 13 residues. Per germline, CDR1 LNHNV and CDR2 YYDKDF (reference sequence). CDR3 nucleotide sequence: TGTGCCACCAGCAGAGATCTGCCAGATACGCAGTATTTT. Protein product: CATSRDLPDTQYF.

The chain joins TRBV23-1 to TRBJ1-6; D possibly corresponds to TRBD1 (5 bases). TRBV23-1 qualifies as an ORF whose function is uncertain. Trimming shortened V by 6 bases and J by 4 bases, and 16 bases separated the two germline ends. The CDR3 consists of 16 residues. The CDR3 sequence is CASSLGGARYNSPLHF. Here the CDR3 DNA reads TGCGCCAGCAGCCTAGGAGGGGCCAGGTATAATTCACCCCTCCACTTT.

This clone was recorded a few times. V usage is TRBV29-1 and J usage is TRBJ2-7; no reliable D call. The V gene lost 7 bases and the J gene lost 6 bases, with 25 bases spanning the gap. In germline, CDR1 is SQVTM, CDR2 ANQGSEA. The CDR3 extends over 15 amino acids. As DNA, the CDR3 is TGCAGCGCCGTGGGTCCAAGACACGCAGAAGCCGAGCAGTACTTC. Residues: CSAVGPRHAEAEQYF.

The chain joins TRBV7-9 to TRBJ2-1; 9 nucleotides match TRBD1. Germline V lookup: CDR1 SEHNR, CDR2 FQNEAQ (reference sequence). The CDR3 spans 15 residues. The junction had 11 bases not matched to a gene; V was cut back by 6 bases and J by 8 bases. The CDR3 sequence is CASRRGTGKVDEQFF. The CDR3 bases are TGTGCCAGCAGGCGTGGGACAGGGAAGGTGGATGAGCAGTTCTTC. Complete variable domain (other parts from reference TRBV7-9 and TRBJ2-1): DTGVSQNPRHKITKRGQNVTFRCDPISEHNRLYWYRQTLGQGPEFLTYFQNEAQLEKSRLLSDRFSAERPKGSFSTLEIQRTEQGDSAMYLCASRRGTGKVDEQFFGPGTRLTVL.

The sample holds a few counts of this clone. The rearrangement joins TRBV4-2 to TRBJ2-1; 8 bases match TRBD1. The germline V gene encodes CDR1 LGHNA and CDR2 YNFKEQ. The V segment lost 4 bases and the J segment 1 base; nucleotides outside the gene matches: 3. The CDR3 sequence is 15 residues long. CDR3 coding DNA: TGTGCCAGCAGCCGTTGGACAGGGTCCTACAATGAGCAGTTCTTC. Amino acid sequence: CASSRWTGSYNEQFF.